Listed below are T cell receptor beta chains from one sample, sequenced in a study of technical replicates of blood from a handful of donors. Sequenced by immunoSEQ multiplex PCR; TCRdb stores in-frame clones only, minus some. The table includes about 81,000 clones, 85% to 95% detected once. The sequenced sample consisted of T cells isolated from PBMCs. These receptors were collected from a human donor in good health. The CDR3 runs from the conserved cysteine through the conserved F or W. D genes are given only for firm matches. Rows may omit the clone size; those that give it use once, few, many or a size class.

D	V	J	size	DNA	CDR3
TRBD1	TRBV19	TRBJ1-3	.	TGTGCCAGTAAAAGGGGGCTTAGCTCTGGAAACACCATATATTTT	CASKRGLSSGNTIYF
TRBD1	TRBV5-7	TRBJ2-5	.	TGTGCCAGCAGCTTCATTAAGTACCCGGGACAGGGGGCTCCAGAGACCCAGTACTTC	CASSFIKYPGQGAPETQYF
.	TRBV4-1	TRBJ2-4	.	TGCGCCAGCAGCCACGGACTCCTGAACAAAGCCAAAAACATTCAGTACTTC	CASSHGLLNKAKNIQYF
TRBD1	TRBV18	TRBJ1-1	.	TGTGCCAGCTCACCTGGTTCAGGGGGAGCTTTCTTT	CASSPGSGGAFF
.	TRBV11-2	TRBJ2-1	.	TGTGCCAGCAGCTTAACTTTTGGTGAGCAGTTCTTC	CASSLTFGEQFF
TRBD1	TRBV7-2	TRBJ1-3	.	TGTGCCAGCAGCTTAGCAACTGACAGGGCTGGAAACACCATATATTTT	CASSLATDRAGNTIYF
TRBD1	TRBV13	TRBJ2-7	.	TGTGCCAGCAGCGCCGGGACAGCCACCTACGAGCAGTACTTC	CASSAGTATYEQYF
.	TRBV7-9	TRBJ2-1	.	TGTGCCAGCAGCTTATACCCTCCGGAACAGGCTAACTCCTACAATGAGCAGTTCTTC	CASSLYPPEQANSYNEQFF
TRBD1	TRBV29-1	TRBJ2-1	.	TGCAGCGTCCCGGGACAGGGGTACAATGAGCAGTTCTTC	CSVPGQGYNEQFF
.	TRBV6-5	TRBJ1-6	few	TGTGCCAGCAGCCCGAATTCTAGGATTTCACCCCTCCACTTT	CASSPNSRISPLHF
.	TRBV5-1	TRBJ1-1	.	TGCGCCAGCAGCTTAGAGGGGAACACTGAAGCTTTCTTT	CASSLEGNTEAFF
TRBD1	TRBV29-1	TRBJ2-2	.	TGCAGCGTTAAGACAGGGGACCACGGGGAGCTGTTTTTT	CSVKTGDHGELFF
TRBD1	TRBV6-5	TRBJ2-5	.	TGTGCCAGCAGTTCCGGGACAGGGGGCCGGACCCAGTACTTC	CASSSGTGGRTQYF
TRBD1	TRBV7-9	TRBJ1-1	.	TGTGCCAGCCGAATGGGACAGATGAACACTGAAGCTTTCTTT	CASRMGQMNTEAFF
.	TRBV7-3	TRBJ1-6	.	TGTGCCAGCAGCTCCGGACAGATTAATTCACCCCTCCACTTT	CASSSGQINSPLHF
.	TRBV5-6	TRBJ2-7	.	TGTGCCAGCAGCTTCCCGAACAGATTCCTACGGGAGCAGTACTTC	CASSFPNRFLREQYF
.	TRBV11-3	TRBJ2-6	.	TGTGCCAGCAGAGGGGACGTCCTGACTTTC	CASRGDVLTF
.	TRBV2	TRBJ2-7	.	TGTGCCAGCAGAGAAACCGGGACGGACTATTACGAGCAGTACTTC	CASRETGTDYYEQYF
.	TRBV28	TRBJ1-2	.	TGTGCCAGCACCCCAGGGCGGGGCTACACCTTC	CASTPGRGYTF
TRBD2	TRBV9	TRBJ2-3	.	TGTGCCAGCAGCGTAGGGACTAGCGGGGGTCCGGATACGCAGTATTTT	CASSVGTSGGPDTQYF
.	TRBV28	TRBJ1-5	.	TGTGCCAGCAGTTTACCAGGGCAGGTGGATCAGCCCCAGCATTTT	CASSLPGQVDQPQHF
.	TRBV5-1	TRBJ2-1	.	TGCGCCAGCAGGAGAAGGTTAACGCTCCTAGACTACAATGAGCAGTTCTTC	CASRRRLTLLDYNEQFF
TRBD2	TRBV7-2	TRBJ2-2	.	TGTGCCAGCAGCTTCGGACTAGCGGGAGCCGGGGAGCTGTTTTTT	CASSFGLAGAGELFF
TRBD1	TRBV5-4	TRBJ2-7	.	TGTGCCAGCAGCTGGGGAGTCTTTAGCGACAGGGAAAGAAGAGGCTACGAGCAGTACTTC	CASSWGVFSDRERRGYEQYF
.	TRBV7-6	TRBJ2-3	.	TGTGCCAGCAGCTTGGGACATACAGATACGCAGTATTTT	CASSLGHTDTQYF